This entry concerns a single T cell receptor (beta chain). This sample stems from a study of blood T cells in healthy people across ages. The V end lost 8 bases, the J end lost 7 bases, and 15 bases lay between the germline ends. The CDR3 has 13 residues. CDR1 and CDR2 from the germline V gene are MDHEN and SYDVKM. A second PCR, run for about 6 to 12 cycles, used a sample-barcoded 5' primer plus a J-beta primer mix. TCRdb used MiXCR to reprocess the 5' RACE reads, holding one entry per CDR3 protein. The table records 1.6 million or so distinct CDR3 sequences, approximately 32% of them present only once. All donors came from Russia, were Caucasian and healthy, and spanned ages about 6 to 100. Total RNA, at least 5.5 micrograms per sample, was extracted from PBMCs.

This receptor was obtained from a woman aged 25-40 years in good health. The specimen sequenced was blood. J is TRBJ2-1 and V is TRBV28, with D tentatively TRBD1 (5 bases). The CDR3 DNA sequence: TGTGCCAGCCGGGCTTCGAAGGGGAATGAGCAGTTCTTC. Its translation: CASRASKGNEQFF. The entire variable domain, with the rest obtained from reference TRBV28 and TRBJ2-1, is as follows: DVKVTQSSRYLVKRTGEKVFLECVQDMDHENMFWYRQDPGLGLRLIYFSYDVKMKEKGDIPEGYSVSREKKERFSLILESASTNQTSMYLCASRASKGNEQFFGPGTRLTVL.